These 28 T cell receptor beta chains share one sample of origin, sequenced in a study of T cells in Graves' hyperthyroidism and ophthalmopathy. TCR beta CDR3 region amplification was performed from RNA transcripts. The HTBI primer set drove a first-round RT-PCR of the TCR CDR3. TCRdb redid the calling of the multiplex PCR reads with MiXCR, one entry per CDR3 protein. The sample includes about 360,000 distinct CDR3 sequences, about 13% of them seen just once. Sequences were obtained from blood. These receptors originate from a woman in her late teens or twenties with Graves' hyperthyroidism.

The rearrangement joins TRBV20-1 to TRBJ1-4, with 7 nucleotides matching TRBD1. The V gene end was trimmed by 1 base and the J gene end by 5 bases; junction bases not matched to a gene: 10. Germline CDR1 reads DFQATT; CDR2 reads SNEGSKA (reference sequence). This CDR3 has 16 amino acids. CDR3 residues: CSARAPTGRLNEKLFF. In DNA form, the CDR3 reads TGCAGTGCTAGAGCTCCGACAGGGAGATTGAATGAAAAACTGTTTTTT.

This clonotype appeared many times. The V and J genes are TRBV19 and TRBJ1-1; maybe TRBD1 (5 bases). Germline V gene lookup returns CDR1 LNHDA and CDR2 SQIVND (reference sequence). Between the trimmed V and J ends, which lost 7 bases and 6 bases, there was a span of 18 bases. The CDR3 is made up of 14 amino acids. The CDR3 reads CASTAGRLGSEAFF. CDR3 sequence (DNA): TGTGCCAGTACGGCGGGACGGCTCGGCTCTGAAGCTTTCTTT.

This clonotype was seen at least ten times. V gene TRBV20-1 combines with J gene TRBJ2-2, with D uncertain. This CDR3 comprises 12 residues. Trimming stripped 3 bases from V and 7 bases from J, with 9 bases between. The germline V gene has CDR1 DFQATT and CDR2 SNEGSKA (reference sequence). CDR3 protein: CSARPRNGELFF. The CDR3 DNA is TGCAGTGCTAGGCCGCGTAACGGGGAGCTGTTTTTT.

This clonotype occurred many times. The genes are TRBV7-2 and TRBJ1-2, with 8 bases aligning to TRBD1. After removal of 4 bases from V and 3 bases from J, the junction contained 4 bases not matched to a gene. There are 14 residues in the CDR3. CDR1 and CDR2 from the germline V gene are SGHTA and FQGNSA. The CDR3 loop is CASSSQGEDYGYTF. The CDR3 DNA sequence: TGTGCCAGCAGCTCACAGGGGGAGGACTATGGCTACACCTTC.

The table lists this clonotype with many counts. The rearrangement joins TRBV30 to TRBJ2-2, with TRBD2 identical over 10 bases. The germline CDR1 and CDR2 sequences are GTSNPN and SVGIG (reference sequence). Trimming took 4 bases from V and 5 from J; bases not matched to a gene: 7. The CDR3 runs 15 residues. CDR3 DNA: TGTGCCTGGAACCCCCTAGCGGGAGTGACCGGGGAGCTGTTTTTT. This translates into CAWNPLAGVTGELFF.

This clonotype was recorded at least ten times. The rearrangement uses TRBV11-3 and TRBJ2-7; tentative D call: TRBD1 (5 bases). Germline assignment: CDR1 SGHNT and CDR2 YENEEA. The CDR3 has 12 amino acids. V dropped 2 bases and J dropped 7 bases, with 9 bases sitting between them. The CDR3 sequence: CASSLSAGEQYF. DNA for the CDR3: TGTGCCAGCAGCTTATCCGCAGGGGAGCAGTACTTC.

In its sample, this clonotype was seen many times. CDR3 residues: CASTSQPGSRVGSNEQFF. DNA of the CDR3: TGTGCCAGCACCTCTCAACCGGGATCCCGGGTTGGGTCCAATGAGCAGTTCTTC. This rearrangement joins TRBV7-2 to TRBJ2-1; a possible D gene is TRBD2 (5 bases). The germline V gene has CDR1 SGHTA and CDR2 FQGNSA. Deletions cut 7 bases from V and 6 bases from J, with 28 bases between. This CDR3 has 18 amino acids.

In its sample, this clonotype was seen many times. The chain has TRBV12-3 or TRBV12-4 and TRBJ1-6; 10 bases are shared with TRBD1. This CDR3 spans 14 amino acids. The J segment lost 10 bases and the V segment lost 7 bases, leaving 7 bases of the junction unmatched. CDR3 bases: TGTGCCAGCACCCGGACAGGGGGAGGCTCACCCCTCCACTTT. It codes for CASTRTGGGSPLHF.

In this sample, this clonotype turned up a few times. A read error may account for a junction end that differs from germline. The chain carries TRBV27 and TRBJ2-5, with TRBD2 matching 9 bases. This CDR3 has 12 amino acids. Germline CDR1 is MNHEY and CDR2 is SMNVEV (reference sequence). As DNA, the CDR3 is TGTGCCAGCAGTTCGAGTAGCGGGGGACCCATCTTC. It translates to CASSSSSGGPIF.

This clonotype occurred many times. CDR3 residues: CAWSIRVSRSYEQYF. The DNA of the CDR3 is TGTGCCTGGAGTATTAGGGTCTCCCGCTCCTACGAGCAGTACTTC. The chain employs TRBV30 and TRBJ2-7; no reliable D call. The CDR3 runs 15 residues. CDR1 is GTSNPN and CDR2 is SVGIG in the germline V gene (reference sequence). Trimming took off 2 bases at V and 0 bases at J, with 14 bases between the two ends.

This clonotype has at least ten counts. J is TRBJ2-2 and V is TRBV2; D could derive from TRBD1 or TRBD2 (5 bases each). The CDR3 covers 14 residues. The germline V and J ends were trimmed by 6 bases and 5 bases, with 13 bases remaining between them. CDR1 is SNHLY and CDR2 is FYNNEI in the germline V gene. In DNA form, the CDR3 reads TGTGCCAGCAGAGAGGGACGAGAAACCGGGGAGCTGTTTTTT. As protein: CASREGRETGELFF.

This clonotype has just a few counts. In nucleotides, the CDR3 is TGTGCCAGCAGCTTAAAAGAAGCCGGTCAGGGGAATCAGCCCCAGCATTTT. Translating gives CASSLKEAGQGNQPQHF. The rearrangement joins TRBV7-9 to TRBJ1-5; D is perhaps TRBD1 (6 bases). The CDR3 is 17 amino acids. Germline V gene sequence: CDR1 SEHNR, CDR2 FQNEAQ (reference sequence). The V and J ends lost 2 bases and 4 bases respectively, with 18 bases between them.

This clonotype was counted many times. The rearrangement joins TRBV10-3 to TRBJ2-1, with 14 positions matching TRBD2. Germline CDR1 ENHRY, CDR2 SYGVKD. With 10 bases clipped from V and 9 bases from J, the junction kept 8 bases outside the gene matches. CDR3 size: 14 residues. This CDR3 reads CATKTSGRAGEQFF. The CDR3 DNA follows: TGTGCCACGAAGACTAGCGGGAGGGCCGGTGAGCAGTTCTTC.

This clonotype showed up many times. The V call is TRBV3-1, the J call TRBJ2-2, with 9 bases that match TRBD1. CDR1 LGHDT and CDR2 YNNKEL come from the germline V gene (reference sequence). This CDR3 has 17 amino acids. Losses at the gene ends were 4 bases for V and 5 bases for J; bases not matched to a gene: 11. CDR3 nucleotide sequence: TGTGCCAGCAGCCCCTTGGCGGGACAGGGTAATACCGGGGAGCTGTTTTTT. This codes for CASSPLAGQGNTGELFF.

This clonotype was detected ten times or more. The V gene is TRBV20-1, the J gene TRBJ1-1; 8 bases fit TRBD1. Trimming at V came to 8 bases and at J to 8 bases, leaving 10 bases not matched to a gene. The germline CDR1 and CDR2 sequences are DFQATT and SNEGSKA (reference sequence). This CDR3 has 12 amino acids. The CDR3 sequence: CSPWDRKIEAFF. The DNA of the CDR3 is TGCAGTCCCTGGGACAGGAAGATCGAAGCTTTCTTT.

This clonotype was observed at least ten times. The V call is TRBV7-2, the J call TRBJ1-2, with TRBD1 matching over 7 bases. The junction had 5 bases not matched to a gene; V was cut back by 4 bases and J by 0 bases. Germline V gene data show CDR1 as SGHTA and CDR2 as FQGNSA. This CDR3 comprises 15 residues. As DNA, the CDR3 is TGTGCCAGCAGCTCGCCGGGACAGACTAACTATGGCTACACCTTC. Its translation is CASSSPGQTNYGYTF.

The rearrangement joins TRBV4-3 to TRBJ1-6; the match to TRBD1 covers 8 bases. With 1 base clipped from V and 10 bases from J, the junction kept 6 bases outside the gene matches. CDR1 is LGHNA and CDR2 is YSLEER in the germline V gene. The CDR3 loop spans 15 amino acids. The DNA of the CDR3 is TGCGCCAGCAGCCAAGGAACAGGGGGTAGCTCACCCCTCCACTTT. Its protein product is CASSQGTGGSSPLHF.

At least ten counts were recorded for this clonotype. CDR3 sequence: CASSYASGKQGYEQYF. The CDR3 region has the DNA TGTGCCAGCAGTTACGCTAGCGGAAAACAGGGGTACGAGCAGTACTTC. V usage is TRBV6-2 or TRBV6-3 and J usage is TRBJ2-7, with D possibly being TRBD1 or TRBD2 (7 bases each). This CDR3 is 16 amino acids long. Trimming shortened V by 2 bases and J by 4 bases, and 18 bases separated the two germline ends. The V gene's germline CDR1 is MNHEY and CDR2 SVGEGT.

This clonotype was counted at least ten times. The V and J genes are TRBV6-1 and TRBJ1-1; D not resolved. CDR3 length: 13 residues. Germline V gene data show CDR1 as MNHNS and CDR2 as SASEGT. Trimming took off 10 bases at V and 0 bases at J, with 12 bases between the two ends. As DNA, the CDR3 is TGTGCCACCGCCATGTACGTGAACACTGAAGCTTTCTTT. Translation: CATAMYVNTEAFF.

The sample holds a few counts of this clonotype. The rearrangement joins TRBV25-1 to TRBJ1-2; weak D call: TRBD1 (6 bases). V was clipped by 6 bases and J by 2 bases, with 10 bases between them. The CDR3 totals 13 residues. Germline values: CDR1 MGHDK, CDR2 SYGVNS. The CDR3 loop reads CASRKTGNYGYTF. CDR3 nucleotide sequence: TGTGCCAGCAGAAAGACAGGCAACTATGGCTACACCTTC.

Many counts were recorded for this clonotype. The chain couples TRBV28 to TRBJ1-2; D is unclear. Germline V gene sequence: CDR1 MDHEN, CDR2 SYDVKM. V lost 8 bases and J 4 bases, leaving 20 bases between the germline ends. The CDR3 consists of 15 residues. For the CDR3, the DNA is TGTGCCAGCGTTATTTCCTCCCATGCCGCCTATGGCTACACCTTC. Translation: CASVISSHAAYGYTF.

This clonotype was seen repeatedly, ten times or more. The chain uses TRBV6-1 and TRBJ2-4; 7 bases fit TRBD1. Germline CDR1 reads MNHNS; CDR2 reads SASEGT. Trimming removed 10 bases from V and 13 bases from J; junction bases left unmatched: 13. This CDR3 comprises 12 residues. The DNA of the CDR3 is TGTGCCACAGCCCTCGGGACAGCACAACAGTACTTC. It encodes CATALGTAQQYF.

The rearrangement links TRBV5-8 to TRBJ1-4, with no clear D. This CDR3 contains 15 residues. Trimming cost V 0 bases and J 4 bases, with 10 bases left between them. The V gene's germline CDR1 is SGHTS and CDR2 YDEGEE. The CDR3 loop is CASSLEGSHNEKLFF. The DNA of the CDR3 is TGTGCCAGCAGCTTGGAGGGCAGCCATAATGAAAAACTGTTTTTT.

This clonotype was seen many times. The V and J genes are TRBV5-1 and TRBJ2-7; either TRBD1 or TRBD2 may fit D (6 bases each). Germline V gene data show CDR1 as SGHRS and CDR2 as YFSETQ. This CDR3 region has 16 residues. V lost 0 bases, J lost 3 bases, and 16 bases lay in between. CDR3 protein: CASSLVQGGLLYEQYF. The CDR3 DNA reads TGCGCCAGCAGCTTGGTTCAAGGGGGACTTCTCTACGAGCAGTACTTC.

The J gene is TRBJ2-6, the V gene TRBV29-1; D is perhaps TRBD2 (5 bases). The CDR3 consists of 15 residues. CDR1 is SQVTM and CDR2 is ANQGSEA in the germline V gene. V lost 7 bases and J lost 0, with 13 bases in between. CDR3 amino acids: CSAGEGGSGANVLTF. CDR3 nucleotide sequence: TGCAGCGCCGGCGAGGGCGGCTCTGGGGCCAACGTCCTGACTTTC.

The chain combines TRBV6-1 with TRBJ1-5, with TRBD1 as a possible D gene (6 bases). V lost 6 bases, J lost 1 base, and 19 bases lay in between. There are 17 residues in the CDR3. Germline V gene sequence: CDR1 MNHNS, CDR2 SASEGT. The CDR3 sequence: CASRPGPGQRSNQPQHF. The CDR3 nucleotides read TGTGCCAGCAGACCTGGCCCAGGACAGCGAAGCAATCAGCCCCAGCATTTT.

The sample holds many counts of this clonotype. V and J are TRBV18 and TRBJ2-3; D possibly corresponds to TRBD2 (5 bases). Trimming removed 3 bases from V and 2 bases from J, with 6 bases in between. Germline V gene sequence: CDR1 KGHSH, CDR2 LQKENI. The CDR3 covers 13 residues. The CDR3 protein is CASSPLATDTQYF. The CDR3 DNA is TGTGCCAGCTCACCCCTAGCCACAGATACGCAGTATTTT.

At least ten counts were recorded for this clonotype. The chain recombines TRBV12-3 or TRBV12-4 with TRBJ1-2, with 7 bases matching TRBD1. The length of the CDR3 is 13 residues. J gave up 8 bases and V 7 bases, and 10 bases lay outside the gene matches. The CDR3 nucleotides are TGTGCCAGCACGACCGTGACAGGGCTGGGCTACACCTTC. Translation gives CASTTVTGLGYTF.